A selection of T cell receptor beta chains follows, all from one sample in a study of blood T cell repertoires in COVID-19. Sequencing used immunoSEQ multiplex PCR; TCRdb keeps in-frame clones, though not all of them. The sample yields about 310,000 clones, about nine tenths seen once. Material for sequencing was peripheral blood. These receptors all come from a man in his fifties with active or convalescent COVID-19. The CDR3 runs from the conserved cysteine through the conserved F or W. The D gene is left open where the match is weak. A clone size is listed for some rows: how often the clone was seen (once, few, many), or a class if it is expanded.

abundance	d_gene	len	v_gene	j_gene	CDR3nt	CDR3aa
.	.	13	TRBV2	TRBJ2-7	TGTGCCAGCAGTGAAATTGGCGGGAATCTGCAGTACTTC	CASSEIGGNLQYF
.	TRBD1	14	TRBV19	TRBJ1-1	TGTGCCAGTAGTATCGCAGGGGGAGCAACTGAAGCTTTCTTT	CASSIAGGATEAFF
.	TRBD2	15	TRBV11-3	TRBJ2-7	TGTGCCAGCAGCTCCGGGACTAGCGAACCCTACGAGCAGTACTTC	CASSSGTSEPYEQYF
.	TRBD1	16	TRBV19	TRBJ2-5	TGTGCCAGTAGTATAATTGGACAGGGGGCCGGCGAGACCCAGTACTTC	CASSIIGQGAGETQYF
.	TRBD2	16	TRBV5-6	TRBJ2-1	TGTGCCAGCAGCTTGCTGCTCGCGGGAGTTAGGGATGAGCAGTTCTTC	CASSLLLAGVRDEQFF
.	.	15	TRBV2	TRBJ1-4	TGTGCCAGCAAATTCGTCACTGGACAAACGGAAAAACTGTTTTTT	CASKFVTGQTEKLFF
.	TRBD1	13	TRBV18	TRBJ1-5	TGTGCCAGCTCACCAGCAGACAGGGCTCCCCAGCATTTT	CASSPADRAPQHF
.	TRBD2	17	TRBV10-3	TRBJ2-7	TGTGCCATCAGTGGTGGAGTGGGGGAGGGGAAAATGTACGAGCAGTACTTC	CAISGGVGEGKMYEQYF
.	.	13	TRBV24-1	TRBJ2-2	TGTGCCACCAGTGCCCATAACACCGGGGAGCTGTTTTTT	CATSAHNTGELFF
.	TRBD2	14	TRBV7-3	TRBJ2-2	TGTGCCAGCAGCAACGGGACTAGGGGCGGGGAGCTGTTTTTT	CASSNGTRGGELFF
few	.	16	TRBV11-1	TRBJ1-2	TGTGCCAGCACCCTGGATCCGACAAGAGCTAACTATGGCTACACCTTC	CASTLDPTRANYGYTF
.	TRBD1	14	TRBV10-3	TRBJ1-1	TGTGCCATCAGCTTGGACAGGGGGCAGGGTGAAGCTTTCTTT	CAISLDRGQGEAFF
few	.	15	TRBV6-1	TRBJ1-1	TGTGCCAGCAGTGAAGCAGCGAGTCGTGGAGCTGAAGCTTTCTTT	CASSEAASRGAEAFF
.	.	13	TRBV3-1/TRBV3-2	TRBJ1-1	TGTGCCAGCAGCCCGGGACAAAACACTGAAGCTTTCTTT	CASSPGQNTEAFF
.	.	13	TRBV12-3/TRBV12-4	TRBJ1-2	TGTGCCAGCAAAGAGGATCGGTACTATGGCTACACCTTC	CASKEDRYYGYTF
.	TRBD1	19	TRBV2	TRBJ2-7	TGTGCCAGCAGCGTTCGCCGGGACAGGGCCATGGGGTTGGGTTACGAGCAGTACTTC	CASSVRRDRAMGLGYEQYF
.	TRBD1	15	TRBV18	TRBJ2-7	TGTGCCAGCTCACCATCTCGCCGACAGGGCGCCGAGCAGTACTTC	CASSPSRRQGAEQYF
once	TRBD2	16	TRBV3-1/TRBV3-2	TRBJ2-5	TGTGCCAGCAGCCAAATGGGGACTAGCGGCTTTGAGACCCAGTACTTC	CASSQMGTSGFETQYF
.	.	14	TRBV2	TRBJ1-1	TGTGCCAGCAGTGAGGAGGCCGTGTACACTGAAGCTTTCTTT	CASSEEAVYTEAFF
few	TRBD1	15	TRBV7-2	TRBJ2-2	TGTGCCAGCAGCTTAAGACAGGGGCACACCGGGGAGCTGTTTTTT	CASSLRQGHTGELFF